The 3 T cell receptor beta chains presented below share a single source sample, sequenced in a study of blood T cell repertoires in COVID-19. Libraries were prepared by immunoSEQ multiplex PCR; TCRdb keeps only in-frame clonotypes and omits some of them. Here the sample spans 150,000 or so clones, about 82% being singletons. The sequencing input was peripheral blood. The receptors originated from a woman older than 75 with active or convalescent COVID-19.

CDR3 sequence: CASSFRTSGNNEQFF. The CDR3 DNA reads as TGTGCCAGCAGCTTCCGGACTAGCGGAAACAATGAGCAGTTCTTC. The rearrangement joins TRBV5-6 to TRBJ2-1; the match to TRBD2 covers 10 bases. V trimming: 2 bases; J trimming: 5 bases; junction bases outside the gene matches: 4. Germline V CDR1 and CDR2: SGHDT, YYEEEE. The CDR3 loop spans 15 amino acids.

This clone was seen a single time. The chain uses TRBV19 and TRBJ1-6; possibly TRBD1 for D (6 bases). The germline CDR1 and CDR2 sequences are LNHDA and SQIVND (reference sequence). V shed 6 bases and J shed 12 bases, with 12 bases lying between them. The CDR3 is 12 residues long. Here the CDR3 DNA reads TGTGCCAGTAGCATCACGACAGGACCCCTCCACTTT. It encodes CASSITTGPLHF.

The genes are TRBV5-4 and TRBJ1-2, with D possibly TRBD1 on 6 matching bases. Trimming removed 0 bases at V and 0 bases at J, with 15 bases between. Germline V gene data show CDR1 as SGHNT and CDR2 as YYREEE (reference sequence). CDR3 size: 17 residues. DNA for the CDR3: TGTGCCAGCAGCTTGGCGGGGGGGGGACATTCTAACTATGGCTACACCTTC. Translating gives CASSLAGGGHSNYGYTF.